This T cell receptor (beta chain) was sequenced for a study of beta chain features in type 1 diabetes. Findings and caveats of the study: Unsettled here was the matter of whether HLA type influences TCRB rearrangement. The naive, central memory and Treg TCRB repertoires looked more alike in patients than they did in healthy donors.

V lost 1 base and J lost 3, with 6 bases in between. Germline CDR1 reads SGHDN; CDR2 reads FVKESK. This CDR3 is 13 amino acids long. This clone was seen a few times. Its antigen is not identified. Within the sample, other DNA sequences also encode this same CDR3. Expressed TCRB transcripts were sequenced, since all the RNA that had been isolated was reverse transcribed. Profiled with immunoSEQ multiplex PCR; TCRdb holds only in-frame clones, not every one. Seen here are under 550,000 clones, more than 9.5% observed once, and the top ten hold approximately 0.05%. The gene calls are TRBV14 and TRBJ1-1; D gene ambiguous. This TCR came from a young woman in good health. The sequencing input was naive CD4+ T cells from blood. CDR3 loop: CASSQGLDTEAFF. The CDR3 DNA reads as TGTGCCAGCAGCCAAGGTCTGGACACTGAAGCTTTCTTT.